The rows below give T cell receptor beta chains drawn from one sample of a study of T cells in Graves' hyperthyroidism and ophthalmopathy. TCRdb recomputed calls from the multiplex PCR reads with MiXCR, one row per CDR3 protein. Of 600,000 to 850,000 distinct CDR3 sequences in the sample, 18% were seen once. Sequences were obtained from blood. The source of these receptors is a woman aged 45-65 years with Graves' hyperthyroidism that later progressed to Graves' ophthalmopathy. CDR3s include the opening cysteine and the closing phenylalanine or tryptophan. Fields, in order: V gene, D gene, clone size, J gene, CDR3 protein, CDR3 DNA. A D gene is named only where the DNA matches it firmly. Not every row has a clone size; where given, it reads once, few, many or a size class.

TRBV12-3/TRBV12-4	.	many	TRBJ1-5	CASSLGGRVSRNQPQHF	TGTGCCAGCAGTTTAGGGGGCCGGGTGAGTCGCAATCAGCCCCAGCATTTT
TRBV5-1	.	few	TRBJ2-2	CASSPVTGTGELFF	TGCGCCAGCAGCCCCGTGACAGGTACCGGGGAGCTGTTTTTT
TRBV11-2	.	.	TRBJ1-2	CASSSVQGPNYGYTF	TGTGCCAGCAGCTCCGTTCAGGGACCTAACTATGGCTACACCTTC
TRBV29-1	TRBD1	.	TRBJ2-5	CSARQGSQETQYF	TGCAGCGCAAGACAGGGCAGCCAAGAGACCCAGTACTTC
TRBV11-2	TRBD1	few	TRBJ1-4	CASSPSTGVGEKLFF	TGTGCCAGCAGCCCATCGACAGGGGTCGGAGAAAAACTGTTTTTT
TRBV3-1	.	many	TRBJ1-3	CASSQVQGLVTIYF	TGTGCCAGCAGCCAAGTGCAGGGGTTGGTCACCATATATTTT
TRBV27	TRBD1	many	TRBJ2-5	CASSGRWGQGGETQYF	TGTGCCAGCAGTGGCCGGTGGGGACAGGGTGGGGAGACCCAGTACTTC
TRBV12-3/TRBV12-4	TRBD2	many	TRBJ2-1	CASSPGLAGMGAYNEQFF	TGTGCCAGCAGCCCGGGACTAGCGGGGATGGGGGCCTACAATGAGCAGTTCTTC
TRBV4-1	TRBD2	once	TRBJ2-1	CASSQATAGGPFNEQFF	TGCGCCAGCAGCCAAGCTACAGCGGGGGGGCCTTTCAATGAGCAGTTCTTC
TRBV28	.	many	TRBJ1-2	CASILTGRGYGYTF	TGTGCCAGCATTTTGACAGGTCGGGGCTATGGCTACACCTTC
TRBV19	.	few	TRBJ1-5	CASSGGGMNQPQHF	TGTGCCAGTAGTGGTGGAGGGATGAATCAGCCCCAGCATTTT
TRBV7-9	.	many	TRBJ2-7	CASSLDMGGEQYF	TGTGCCAGCAGCTTAGACATGGGCGGCGAGCAGTACTTC
TRBV7-9	.	few	TRBJ1-4	CAITGSRETNEKLFF	TGTGCCATCACGGGATCTCGGGAAACTAATGAAAAACTGTTTTTT
TRBV29-1	TRBD1	.	TRBJ1-5	CSVATGGNQPQHF	TGCAGCGTTGCGACAGGGGGCAATCAGCCCCAGCATTTT
TRBV5-1	.	many	TRBJ2-3	CASSFNGRSTDTQYF	TGCGCCAGCAGCTTTAACGGGCGGAGCACAGATACGCAGTATTTT
TRBV7-9	.	.	TRBJ2-3	CAYPWQNTDTQYF	TGTGCCTACCCCTGGCAGAACACAGATACGCAGTATTTT
TRBV5-6	.	once	TRBJ1-4	CASSLGVSRREKLFF	TGTGCCAGCAGCTTGGGGGTCAGTCGGCGGGAAAAACTGTTTTTT
TRBV20-1	.	many	TRBJ1-5	CSAEGGRPLSNQPQHF	TGCAGTGCTGAGGGGGGACGGCCTCTTAGCAATCAGCCCCAGCATTTT
TRBV11-2	.	many	TRBJ2-5	CASSFGGTTHQETQYF	TGTGCCAGCAGCTTCGGGGGTACTACCCACCAAGAGACCCAGTACTTC
TRBV6-1	.	few	TRBJ2-1	CASSDRDRIAYNEQFF	TGTGCCAGCAGTGACCGAGACAGGATAGCCTACAATGAGCAGTTCTTC
TRBV12-3/TRBV12-4	TRBD1	many	TRBJ2-7	CASSSPGQGTYEQYF	TGTGCCAGCAGTTCCCCGGGACAGGGTACCTACGAGCAGTACTTC
TRBV10-3	.	.	TRBJ2-7	CAISETVGWGYEQYF	TGTGCCATCAGTGAAACGGTAGGGTGGGGGTACGAGCAGTACTTC
TRBV12-3/TRBV12-4	.	.	TRBJ2-1	CASSSPIGQYNEQFF	TGTGCCAGCAGTTCTCCAATAGGACAGTACAATGAGCAGTTCTTC
TRBV6-1	.	many	TRBJ2-3	CASSELDHTDTQYF	TGTGCCAGCAGTGAGTTAGACCACACAGATACGCAGTATTTT
TRBV13	.	.	TRBJ2-3	CASSPSQGHSTDTQYF	TGTGCCAGCAGCCCCTCACAGGGCCATAGCACAGATACGCAGTATTTT
TRBV20-1	.	few	TRBJ2-7	CSATTRRGSGFEQYF	TGCAGTGCTACAACCCGCAGGGGTAGCGGTTTCGAGCAGTACTTC
TRBV7-8	.	once	TRBJ1-3	CASSLAGFTGSGNTIYF	TGTGCCAGCAGCTTAGCGGGTTTCACAGGCTCTGGAAACACCATATATTTT